A single sample gave rise to the 32 T cell receptor beta chains below, sequenced in a study of blood T cells in healthy people across ages. Combining a sample-barcoded 5' primer with a J-beta primer mix, a second PCR ran for 7 to 11 cycles. TCRdb recomputed calls from the 5' RACE reads with MiXCR, one row per CDR3 protein. Among approximately 810,000 distinct CDR3 sequences, under 35% were seen once, and the ten largest hold roughly 17%. The source material was blood. These TCRs come from a woman of 80 years or more in good health.

In its sample, this clonotype was seen many times. Just one base apart from a much larger clone, this may be a read error. The chain is built from TRBV20-1 and TRBJ2-2; a possible D gene is TRBD2 (5 bases). The germline V gene has CDR1 DFQATT and CDR2 SNEGSKA (reference sequence). The CDR3 spans 16 residues. The CDR3 sequence: CSARDTGGYGTGERFF. CDR3 DNA: TGCAGTGCTAGGGATACCGGAGGTTATGGCACCGGGGAGCGGTTTTTT.

This clonotype was seen many times. The gene calls are TRBV20-1 and TRBJ1-2; D is unresolved. Per the germline V gene, CDR1 is DFQATT and CDR2 is SNEGSKA (reference sequence). Trimming pared 1 base from V and 7 bases from J, leaving 13 bases between. The CDR3 totals 13 residues. CDR3 in amino acids: CSARAPPQTGYTF. The CDR3 bases are TGCAGTGCTAGAGCGCCACCCCAGACTGGCTACACCTTC.

There are many counts of this clonotype. This chain uses TRBV9 with TRBJ2-3, with 8 bases identical to TRBD2. The CDR3 has 16 residues. Germline loops: CDR1 SGDLS, CDR2 YYNGEE. The V segment lost 0 bases and the J segment 2 bases; nucleotides outside the gene matches: 5. Written as DNA, the CDR3 is TGTGCCAGCAGCGTAGATTCTAGCGGGCTCACAGATACGCAGTATTTT. It encodes CASSVDSSGLTDTQYF.

The table lists this clonotype with many counts. This chain connects TRBV12-3 or TRBV12-4 to TRBJ2-5, with 13 bases identical to TRBD2. Trimming took 0 bases from V and 5 from J; bases not matched to a gene: 0. The CDR3 is made up of 15 amino acids. This chain's CDR3 is CASSLAGLAGETQYF. CDR3 in DNA: TGTGCCAGCAGTTTAGCGGGACTAGCGGGGGAGACCCAGTACTTC.

This clonotype was observed a handful of times. The chain combines TRBV23-1 with TRBJ2-5; possibly TRBD1 or TRBD2 for D (5 bases each). Near its end, the DNA agrees better with TRBJ2-7, so the J call may be wrong. TRBV23-1 is reported as an ORF; its role is uncertain. The CDR3 is 16 amino acids. CDR3 DNA: TGCGCCAGCAGTCACGACGGGACCCCAAACATCTACGAGCAGTACTTC. Protein: CASSHDGTPNIYEQYF.

About this clonotype: A much larger clone lies a single base off, so this may be a read error. The conserved final phenylalanine or tryptophan is absent from the CDR3, which likely points to a read error. V gene TRBV12-3 or TRBV12-4 combines with J gene TRBJ1-2; D gene unclear. Between the trimmed V and J ends, which lost 2 bases and 8 bases, there was a span of 9 bases. The CDR3 consists of 12 residues. The CDR3 region has the DNA TGTGCCAGCAGTTTAAGGCAGGAAGGCTACACCTGC. Its protein is CASSLRQEGYTC.

In its sample, this clonotype was seen once. V gene TRBV12-3 or TRBV12-4 combines with J gene TRBJ2-1, with a possible D match to TRBD1 (5 bases). Deletions cut 3 bases from V and 9 bases from J, with 12 bases between. This CDR3 has 13 amino acids. In nucleotides, the CDR3 is TGTGCCAGCAGTTTGGGGCCGCGCAGTGAGCAGTTCTTC. It specifies CASSLGPRSEQFF.

A remark on this clonotype: An end of the junction does not agree with germline; a read error may underlie this. CDR3 sequence: CVSSSPWANSPLHF. The CDR3 DNA sequence: TGTGTCAGCAGCTCGCCTTGGGCTAATTCACCCCTCCACTTT. This chain uses TRBV7-2 with TRBJ1-6; D remains ambiguous. Looked up from germline, CDR1 is SGHTA and CDR2 is FQGNSA. The CDR3 spans 14 residues.

The table lists this clonotype with a few counts. The DNA for the CDR3 is TGTGCCAGCAGCCCCTGGACTACCCACTACAATGAGCAGTTCTTC. Translation: CASSPWTTHYNEQFF. The chain uses TRBV16 and TRBJ2-1, with D tentatively TRBD2 (6 bases). The V end was cut by 4 bases, the J end by 3 bases, with 13 bases between. From germline, CDR1 is KGHSY and CDR2 FQNENV. CDR3 length: 15 amino acids.

The chain carries TRBV7-9 and TRBJ1-6; the D is unclear. Germline values: CDR1 SEHNR, CDR2 FQNEAQ (reference sequence). This CDR3 contains 15 residues. Trimming removed 5 bases at V and 8 bases at J, with 16 bases between. CDR3 amino acids: CASSEPNTSDSPLHF. The CDR3 DNA reads TGTGCCAGCAGCGAACCCAATACTTCGGATTCACCCCTCCACTTT. The full variable domain, in which reference TRBV7-9 and TRBJ1-6 provide the parts outside the CDR3, is DTGVSQNPRHKITKRGQNVTFRCDPISEHNRLYWYRQTLGQGPEFLTYFQNEAQLEKSRLLSDRFSAERPKGSFSTLEIQRTEQGDSAMYLCASSEPNTSDSPLHFGNGTRLTVT.

The rearrangement joins TRBV18 to TRBJ1-1, with no clear D. The CDR3 length is 14 residues. Looked up from germline, CDR1 is KGHSH and CDR2 is LQKENI. Trimming stripped 3 bases from V and 2 bases from J, with 10 bases between. In DNA, the CDR3 is TGTGCCAGCTCACCCGCCTGGGGAAACACTGAAGCTTTCTTT. Amino acids: CASSPAWGNTEAFF. The entire variable domain, with the rest obtained from reference TRBV18 and TRBJ1-1, is as follows: NAGVMQNPRHLVRRRGQEARLRCSPMKGHSHVYWYRQLPEEGLKFMVYLQKENIIDESGMPKERFSAEFPKEGPSILRIQQVVRGDSAAYFCASSPAWGNTEAFFGQGTRLTVV.

This clonotype is a singleton in its sample. A much larger clone differs by one base, so this may be a read error. The chain couples TRBV7-4 to TRBJ2-3; 8 bases agree with TRBD1. V was pared by 4 bases and J by 3 bases, with 3 bases of the junction left unmatched. Germline-derived CDR1 and CDR2 are SGHVT and SQSDAQ. The CDR3 is 14 amino acids. CDR3 DNA sequence: TGTGCCAGCAGCTGGTGGACAGGGACAGATACGCAGTATTTT. It codes for CASSWWTGTDTQYF.

As to this clonotype: A much larger clone differs by one base, so this may be a read error. The chain combines TRBV20-1 with TRBJ2-6; no reliable D call. CDR3 length equals 14 residues. Trimming pared 7 bases from V and 2 bases from J, leaving 12 bases between. Germline lookup yields CDR1 DFQATT and CDR2 SNEGSKA (reference sequence). CDR3 in amino acids: CSVSADPGANVLTF. The CDR3 DNA sequence: TGCAGTGTGAGCGCGGACCCTGGGGCCAACGTCCTGACTTTC.

Concerning this clonotype itself: One end of the junction is discordant with germline, which a read error may explain. CDR3 residues: CASSYSGGTYGHTF. The DNA for the CDR3 is TGTGCCAGCAGTTACTCGGGGGGAACCTATGGCCACACCTTC. The rearrangement links TRBV6-5 to TRBJ1-2, with a weak D call TRBD1 (5 bases). The CDR3 extends over 14 amino acids. Per the germline V gene, CDR1 is MNHEY and CDR2 is SVGAGI.

The chain employs TRBV12-3 or TRBV12-4 and TRBJ1-5, with D perhaps matching TRBD1 (5 bases). The CDR3 covers 13 residues. The V end lost 6 bases, the J end lost 7 bases, and 13 bases lay between the germline ends. The CDR3 spells CASSRRVGQPQHF. The CDR3 DNA reads TGTGCCAGCAGCCGCAGGGTAGGGCAGCCCCAGCATTTT.

This clonotype was seen more than once but under ten times. The V and J genes are TRBV30 and TRBJ2-7; D gene unclear. Trimming removed 4 bases from V and 7 bases from J, with 23 bases in between. Germline V gene sequence: CDR1 GTSNPN, CDR2 SVGIG (reference sequence). This CDR3 contains 15 residues. The CDR3 nucleotides read TGTGCCTGGACTTACCCGGTGGCAGCTAACAATGAGCAGTACTTC. This gives the protein CAWTYPVAANNEQYF.

Concerning this clonotype itself: A much larger clone differs from this one at a single base, so this may be a read error. This chain joins TRBV7-2 and TRBJ2-3; no definite D call. The germline V and J ends were trimmed by 4 bases and 14 bases, with 19 bases remaining between them. Germline V lookup: CDR1 SGHTA, CDR2 FQGNSA. The length of the CDR3 is 13 residues. The CDR3, as DNA: TGTGCCAGCAGCTCAGTTAAGACTGGCGGTGCGTATTTT. Translation: CASSSVKTGGAYF.

This clonotype showed up many times. This chain links TRBV6-2 or TRBV6-3 with TRBJ2-1, with a possible D match to TRBD1 (6 bases). From germline, CDR1 is MNHEY and CDR2 SVGEGT. This CDR3 has 13 residues. V was cut by 7 bases and J by 3 bases, with 10 bases left in between. CDR3: CASTRQDYNEQFF. The CDR3 bases are TGTGCCAGCACCAGACAGGACTACAATGAGCAGTTCTTC.

The chain couples TRBV20-1 to TRBJ2-1, with 13 bases matching TRBD2. This CDR3 spans 16 amino acids. V was clipped by 5 bases and J by 3 bases; unmatched bases: 7. The germline V gene encodes CDR1 DFQATT and CDR2 SNEGSKA (reference sequence). CDR3 region: CSAVPGLAGSYNEQFF. The CDR3 DNA follows: TGCAGTGCTGTCCCGGGACTAGCGGGAAGCTACAATGAGCAGTTCTTC.

The chain links TRBV30 to TRBJ2-7; D remains ambiguous. Judging by the DNA end, TRBJ2-5 fits better; the J call may be wrong. Germline V lookup: CDR1 GTSNPN, CDR2 SVGIG (reference sequence). This CDR3 region has 11 residues. The CDR3 protein is CAWSRRETQYF. The CDR3 bases are TGTGCCTGGAGTAGGCGAGAGACCCAGTACTTC.

This clonotype was detected a few times. The chain links TRBV6-6 to TRBJ2-1, with 7 nucleotides matching TRBD2. This CDR3 has 16 residues. V trimming: 5 bases; J trimming: 3 bases; junction bases outside the gene matches: 10. Germline CDR1 MNHNY, CDR2 SVGAGI (reference sequence). The chain's CDR3 is CASSRRRGTLYNEQFF. Here the CDR3 DNA reads TGTGCCAGCAGTCGCCGGCGGGGGACCCTCTACAATGAGCAGTTCTTC.

This sequence joins TRBV20-1 and TRBJ1-5; D unresolved. Germline assignment: CDR1 DFQATT and CDR2 SNEGSKA (reference sequence). The CDR3 is made up of 14 amino acids. Between the trimmed V and J ends, which lost 2 bases and 2 bases, there was a span of 10 bases. CDR3 region: CSARPGSGNQPQHF. The CDR3 bases are TGCAGTGCTAGACCGGGCTCCGGCAATCAGCCCCAGCATTTT.

This clonotype occurred many times. The chain joins TRBV3-1 to TRBJ2-3; the D gene is possibly TRBD1 (5 bases). Germline V gene sequence: CDR1 LGHDT, CDR2 YNNKEL (reference sequence). CDR3 length: 15 residues. V was shortened by 2 bases and J by 4 bases, with 13 bases between the two germline ends. The CDR3 reads CASSQSGHGADTQYF. CDR3 DNA: TGTGCCAGCAGCCAATCAGGGCACGGCGCAGATACGCAGTATTTT.

This clonotype was seen repeatedly, ten times or more. The V gene is TRBV7-2, the J gene TRBJ2-5; D not certain. Trimming cost V 2 bases and J 7 bases, with 14 bases left between them. CDR3 size: 14 residues. The germline V gene has CDR1 SGHTA and CDR2 FQGNSA. CDR3 sequence reads: CASSLSPILGTQYF. DNA for the CDR3: TGTGCCAGCAGCTTATCACCTATTTTAGGGACCCAGTACTTC. Full variable domain (outside the CDR3, taken from reference TRBV7-2 and TRBJ2-5): GAGVSQSPSNKVTEKGKDVELRCDPISGHTALYWYRQSLGQGLEFLIYFQGNSAPDKSGLPSDRFSAERTGGSVSTLTIQRTQQEDSAVYLCASSLSPILGTQYFGPGTRLLVL.

The chain is built from TRBV6-6 and TRBJ1-1; TRBD1 matches at 8 bases. The ends lost 6 bases at V and 2 bases at J; junction bases unmatched: 5. CDR3 size: 14 residues. From germline, CDR1 is MNHNY and CDR2 SVGAGI (reference sequence). CDR3 loop: CASRTQGANTEAFF. DNA for the CDR3: TGTGCCAGCAGGACTCAGGGGGCTAACACTGAAGCTTTCTTT.

This clonotype was detected ten times or more. V gene TRBV12-3 or TRBV12-4 combines with J gene TRBJ2-7; 10 bases are shared with TRBD1. The CDR3 is made up of 14 amino acids. J was trimmed by 6 bases and V by 3 bases; bases with no gene match: 5. The DNA for the CDR3 is TGTGCCAGCAGTTTTCGACAGGGGGCTGGCGAGCAGTACTTC. It codes for CASSFRQGAGEQYF.

There are a few counts of this clonotype. The chain carries TRBV6-2 or TRBV6-3 and TRBJ2-2; weak D call: TRBD1 (6 bases). The CDR3 is 17 residues long. V lost 2 bases, J lost 1 base, and 14 bases lay in between. Per germline, CDR1 MNHEY and CDR2 SVGEGT. CDR3 protein: CASSYPGGRGNTGELFF. The CDR3 bases are TGTGCCAGCAGTTACCCTGGGGGCAGAGGGAACACCGGGGAGCTGTTTTTT.

The chain carries TRBV3-1 and TRBJ1-1, with 7 bases fitting TRBD1. The J segment lost 0 bases and the V segment lost 6 bases, leaving 10 bases of the junction unmatched. In germline, CDR1 is LGHDT, CDR2 YNNKEL (reference sequence). The length of the CDR3 is 16 residues. In DNA form, the CDR3 reads TGTGCCAGCAGTCAGGCCAGGGGGGGTATGAACACTGAAGCTTTCTTT. Residues: CASSQARGGMNTEAFF. The variable domain in full, completed from reference TRBV3-1 and TRBJ1-1, reads DTAVSQTPKYLVTQMGNDKSIKCEQNLGHDTMYWYKQDSKKFLKIMFSYNNKELIINETVPNRFSPKSPDKAHLNLHINSLELGDSAVYFCASSQARGGMNTEAFFGQGTRLTVV.

This clonotype was seen ten or more times. The CDR3 protein is CASSLGNNQPQHF. CDR3 in DNA: TGTGCCAGCAGCTTAGGAAACAATCAGCCCCAGCATTTT. The V call is TRBV7-8, the J call TRBJ1-5; no firm D call. This CDR3 has 13 residues. Trimming cost V 1 base and J 3 bases, with 4 bases left between them. The germline V gene encodes CDR1 SGHVS and CDR2 FQNEAQ.

This clonotype was observed many times. This rearrangement joins TRBV7-9 to TRBJ2-5, with 7 bases lining up with TRBD1. Germline V gene lookup returns CDR1 SEHNR and CDR2 FQNEAQ (reference sequence). V was pared by 5 bases and J by 2 bases, with 8 bases of the junction left unmatched. CDR3 length: 15 residues. Written as DNA, the CDR3 is TGTGCCAGCAGCAATCGGGACAGAGCTCAAGAGACCCAGTACTTC. It translates to CASSNRDRAQETQYF.

The rearrangement uses TRBV3-1 and TRBJ2-3; D uncertain. This CDR3 is 16 amino acids long. CDR1 and CDR2 (germline): LGHDT, YNNKEL (reference sequence). Trimming stripped 2 bases from V and 0 bases from J, with 12 bases between. The CDR3 nucleotides read TGTGCCAGCAGCCAAACCAAGGTGATCAGCACAGATACGCAGTATTTT. It is translated as CASSQTKVISTDTQYF.

A few counts support this clonotype. This chain uses TRBV12-3 or TRBV12-4 with TRBJ2-4; D assignment may be TRBD1 or TRBD2 (5 bases each). The J call is uncertain, as TRBJ2-7 better fits the DNA end. The CDR3 runs to 14 residues. DNA of the CDR3: TGTGCCAGCAGTAACCGGGACCCATTAAACGAGCAGTACTTC. Translating it yields CASSNRDPLNEQYF.